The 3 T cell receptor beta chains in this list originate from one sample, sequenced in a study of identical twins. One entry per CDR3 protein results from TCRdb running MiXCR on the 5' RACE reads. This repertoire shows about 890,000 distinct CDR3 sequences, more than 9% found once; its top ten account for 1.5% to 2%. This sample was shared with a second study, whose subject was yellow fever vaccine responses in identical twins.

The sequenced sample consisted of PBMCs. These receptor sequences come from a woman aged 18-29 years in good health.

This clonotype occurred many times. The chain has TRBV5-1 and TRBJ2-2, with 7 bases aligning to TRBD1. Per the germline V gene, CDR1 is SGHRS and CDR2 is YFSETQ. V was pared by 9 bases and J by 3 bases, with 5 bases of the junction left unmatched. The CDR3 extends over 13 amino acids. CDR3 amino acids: CANRQGDTGELFF. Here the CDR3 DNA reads TGCGCCAACCGACAGGGAGACACCGGGGAGCTGTTTTTT.

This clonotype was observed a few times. The CDR3 DNA sequence: TGTGCCAGCAGTACCAACAGGGGAAGGGGGAACACTGAAGCTTTCTTT. Its translation: CASSTNRGRGNTEAFF. The chain is built from TRBV12-3 or TRBV12-4 and TRBJ1-1; 7 bases agree with TRBD1. The CDR3 contains 16 residues. Trimming removed 5 bases from V and 1 base from J; junction bases left unmatched: 10.

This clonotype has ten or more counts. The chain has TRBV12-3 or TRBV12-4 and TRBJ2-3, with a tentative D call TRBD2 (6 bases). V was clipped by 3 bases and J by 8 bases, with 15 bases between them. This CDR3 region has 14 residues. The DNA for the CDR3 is TGTGCCAGCAGTTTGGGGAGCGGGCGGGGTACGCAGTATTTT. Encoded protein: CASSLGSGRGTQYF.